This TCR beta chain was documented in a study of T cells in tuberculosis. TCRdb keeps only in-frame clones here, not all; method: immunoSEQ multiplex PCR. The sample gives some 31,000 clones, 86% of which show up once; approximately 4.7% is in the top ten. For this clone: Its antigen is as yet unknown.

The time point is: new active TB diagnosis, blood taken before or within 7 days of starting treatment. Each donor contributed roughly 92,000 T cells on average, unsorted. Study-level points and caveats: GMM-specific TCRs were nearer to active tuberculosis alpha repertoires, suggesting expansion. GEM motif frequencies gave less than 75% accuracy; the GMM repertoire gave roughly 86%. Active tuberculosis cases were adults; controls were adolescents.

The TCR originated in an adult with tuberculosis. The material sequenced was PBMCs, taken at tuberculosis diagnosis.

CDR3 protein: CASSLTQGALGYTF. CDR3 DNA sequence: TGTGCCAGCAGCTTGACTCAGGGGGCTCTTGGCTACACCTTC. The chain carries TRBV5-4 and TRBJ1-2; 8 positions agree with TRBD1. V lost 1 base, J lost 7 bases, and 6 bases stayed unmatched. CDR3 length: 14 amino acids. The germline V gene encodes CDR1 SGHNT and CDR2 YYREEE (reference sequence).